This T cell receptor beta chain was observed in a study of cytomegalovirus exposure and HLA in healthy donors. Germline V gene data show CDR1 as SGHRS and CDR2 as YFSETQ. The CDR3 consists of 12 residues. The V end was cut by 2 bases, the J end by 6 bases, with 7 bases between. Both 60 Vbeta primers and 13 Jbeta primers went into the PCR. Assay: immunoSEQ multiplex PCR; the TCRdb copy retains only in-frame clones and omits some. Of around 96,000 clones listed, 65% to 80% are singletons. The genes are TRBV5-1 and TRBJ2-3; D is possibly TRBD2 (6 bases). The TCR was taken from a man aged 25 to 45 in good health and CMV-seropositive. The source material was PBMCs. As DNA, the CDR3 is TGCGCCAGCAGCTTCCGGGAGGATACGCAGTATTTT. Translating it yields CASSFREDTQYF.